This T cell receptor beta chain was captured in a study of cytomegalovirus exposure and HLA in healthy donors. Study-level points and caveats: Most TCR sequences showed up rarely, but some public TCRs showed up in many donors.

V gave up 5 bases and J gave up 2 bases, with 10 bases separating them. Looked up from germline, CDR1 is SEHNR and CDR2 is FQNEAQ (reference sequence). The CDR3 consists of 13 residues. This clone has just a few counts. Its matching antigen is unknown. PCR employed 60 Vbeta and 13 Jbeta primers. Method: immunoSEQ multiplex PCR; TCRdb's copy keeps in-frame clones and lacks some. The sample carries about 150,000 clones, approximately 8.9% recorded once. The source of this sequence is a woman aged 40 to 55 in good health and CMV-seropositive. The J gene is TRBJ2-7, the V gene TRBV7-9; maybe TRBD2 (6 bases). Sample: PBMCs. The CDR3 protein is CASSRGSTYEQYF. The CDR3 region has the DNA TGTGCCAGCAGCCGGGGGTCTACCTACGAGCAGTACTTC.